Shown below are 17 T cell receptor beta chains from a single sample sequenced in a study of identical twins. One entry per CDR3 protein, called by TCRdb with MiXCR from the 5' RACE reads. The sample lists roughly 540,000 distinct CDR3 sequences, 22% occurring once. These same records also appear under a second study, on T cells expressing NK-cell markers.

The sequenced material came from CD4+ T cells sorted from blood. Every receptor here comes from a woman aged 18-29 years in good health.

This clonotype was seen only a few times. This chain uses TRBV6-5 with TRBJ1-1, with D perhaps matching TRBD1 (5 bases). CDR3 size: 13 residues. Germline values: CDR1 MNHEY, CDR2 SVGAGI. V gave up 2 bases and J gave up 4 bases, with 8 bases separating them. The CDR3 DNA sequence: TGTGCCAGCAGTTACGCAGGGACCACTGAAGCTTTCTTT. Amino acid sequence: CASSYAGTTEAFF.

In this sample, this clonotype turned up a few times. V usage is TRBV4-1 and J usage is TRBJ1-1; maybe TRBD1 (5 bases). This CDR3 contains 16 residues. Per the germline V gene, CDR1 is MGHRA and CDR2 is YSYEKL. V was shortened by 0 bases and J by 1 base, with 12 bases between the two germline ends. CDR3: CASSQERQRGNTEAFF. CDR3 DNA: TGCGCCAGCAGCCAAGAACGGCAAAGGGGGAACACTGAAGCTTTCTTT.

As DNA, the CDR3 is TGTGCCAGCAGCCATACAAGCCGCTATGGCTACACCTTC. It is translated as CASSHTSRYGYTF. This chain joins TRBV3-1 and TRBJ1-2; D is undetermined. The ends were cut back, 3 bases at V and 4 bases at J, with 9 bases in the middle. This CDR3 spans 13 amino acids. In germline, CDR1 is LGHDT, CDR2 YNNKEL (reference sequence).

V and J are TRBV7-2 and TRBJ2-7; tentative D call: TRBD2 (7 bases). V dropped 0 bases and J dropped 2 bases, with 11 bases sitting between them. Germline V lookup: CDR1 SGHTA, CDR2 FQGNSA. The CDR3 has 15 residues. CDR3 nucleotide sequence: TGTGCCAGCAGCTTAGCCAACGGGGGGCCCTACGAGCAGTACTTC. As protein: CASSLANGGPYEQYF.

This chain connects TRBV15 to TRBJ2-3, with 10 positions matching TRBD2. The V gene's germline CDR1 is LNHNV and CDR2 YYDKDF (reference sequence). This CDR3 has 16 residues. The V gene end was trimmed by 1 base and the J gene end by 2 bases; junction bases not matched to a gene: 3. The CDR3 sequence is CATSRGLAGDTDTQYF. The CDR3 bases are TGTGCCACCAGCAGAGGGCTAGCGGGGGACACAGATACGCAGTATTTT.

The chain is built from TRBV5-1 and TRBJ2-7; the D gene is possibly TRBD2 (6 bases). The CDR3 covers 14 residues. Germline-derived CDR1 and CDR2 are SGHRS and YFSETQ. The germline V and J ends were trimmed by 4 bases and 3 bases, with 14 bases remaining between them. CDR3 sequence (DNA): TGCGCCAGCAGCGTCGCGGGGAGCTACTACGAGCAGTACTTC. It yields the protein CASSVAGSYYEQYF. Full variable domain (rest looked up from reference TRBV5-1 and TRBJ2-7): KAGVTQTPRYLIKTRGQQVTLSCSPISGHRSVSWYQQTPGQGLQFLFEYFSETQRNKGNFPGRFSGRQFSNSRSEMNVSTLELGDSALYLCASSVAGSYYEQYFGPGTRLTVT.

The rearrangement joins TRBV14 to TRBJ2-3; 8 bases map to TRBD2. CDR1 is SGHDN, CDR2 FVKESK, per germline. CDR3 length: 15 amino acids. Trimming cost V 1 base and J 8 bases; bases outside gene matches: 8. The CDR3 nucleotides read TGTGCCAGCAGCCAAGCCGGGGGGGCGGTAGGTACGCAGTATTTT. It codes for CASSQAGGAVGTQYF.

There are a few counts of this clonotype. The chain recombines TRBV2 with TRBJ2-1; 7 bases fit TRBD2. V lost 7 bases to trimming and J lost 8 bases; unmatched junction nucleotides: 2. Germline lookup yields CDR1 SNHLY and CDR2 FYNNEI. The CDR3 totals 11 residues. This CDR3 is CASKGGHEQFF. For the CDR3, the DNA is TGTGCCAGCAAGGGAGGGCATGAGCAGTTCTTC.

The chain uses TRBV20-1 and TRBJ2-5; 8 bases line up with TRBD2. Germline assignment: CDR1 DFQATT and CDR2 SNEGSKA (reference sequence). This CDR3 spans 16 amino acids. V lost 3 bases, J lost 5 bases, and 14 bases stayed unmatched. The CDR3 DNA reads as TGCAGTGCTAGGGGGGGGAGCGGGGGCCTAAGGGAGACCCAGTACTTC. Translating it yields CSARGGSGGLRETQYF.

In its sample, this clonotype was seen a few times. V and J are TRBV5-1 and TRBJ2-4; 8 bases are a match to TRBD1. V was clipped by 0 bases and J by 4 bases; unmatched bases: 6. Germline assignment: CDR1 SGHRS and CDR2 YFSETQ. The CDR3 consists of 16 residues. This CDR3 is CASSLDGYRGKNIQYF. In nucleotides, the CDR3 is TGCGCCAGCAGCTTGGACGGGTACAGGGGGAAAAACATTCAGTACTTC.

There are a few counts of this clonotype. The genes are TRBV5-1 and TRBJ2-7; TRBD2 matches 13 bases. The CDR3 spans 15 residues. Germline CDR1 reads SGHRS; CDR2 reads YFSETQ. With 4 bases clipped from V and 3 bases from J, the junction kept 4 bases outside the gene matches. The CDR3 region has the DNA TGCGCCAGCAGCCCCCGGACTAGCGGGGGCTACGAGCAGTACTTC. It is translated as CASSPRTSGGYEQYF.

This clonotype was counted ten times or more. The rearrangement links TRBV5-1 to TRBJ1-1, with 10 bases aligning to TRBD1. The CDR3 is made up of 14 amino acids. From germline, CDR1 is SGHRS and CDR2 YFSETQ. V gave up 3 bases and J gave up 8 bases; unmatched junction bases: 7. In DNA form, the CDR3 reads TGCGCCAGCAGCTCGGAAGGGACAGGGGAGGAAGCTTTCTTT. Translation gives CASSSEGTGEEAFF.

This clonotype was observed a few times. The genes are TRBV27 and TRBJ1-5; tentatively, D is TRBD1 (6 bases). The germline V gene has CDR1 MNHEY and CDR2 SMNVEV (reference sequence). The CDR3 sequence is 14 residues long. Trimming removed 3 bases at V and 6 bases at J, with 12 bases between. The CDR3 region has the DNA TGTGCCAGCAGTTTCTCAGGGGTTGGTCAGCCCCAGCATTTT. It yields the protein CASSFSGVGQPQHF.

The chain uses TRBV3-1 and TRBJ2-7; the match to TRBD1 covers 8 bases. The CDR3 is 16 amino acids. The germline V gene encodes CDR1 LGHDT and CDR2 YNNKEL (reference sequence). The junction had 13 bases not matched to a gene; V was cut back by 4 bases and J by 5 bases. The CDR3 nucleotides read TGTGCCAGCAGCCGCGCCTTTGGTCAGGGGGCCAACGAGCAGTACTTC. Its protein is CASSRAFGQGANEQYF.

CDR3 in DNA: TGTGCCAGCAGTTACGGGGCGGGACGGGAGCAGTACTTC. The encoded protein is CASSYGAGREQYF. The J gene is TRBJ2-7, the V gene TRBV6-5, with TRBD2 as a possible D gene (6 bases). Deletions cut 2 bases from V and 7 bases from J, with 12 bases between. Germline CDR1 MNHEY, CDR2 SVGAGI. The length of the CDR3 is 13 residues.

This clonotype was seen a few times. The genes are TRBV7-9 and TRBJ2-1; no clear D gene. Germline-derived CDR1 and CDR2 are SEHNR and FQNEAQ (reference sequence). The V end lost 7 bases, the J end lost 7 bases, and 17 bases lay between the germline ends. The CDR3 runs to 14 residues. The CDR3 DNA reads TGTGCCAGCACCGGATCAGGTTGGGGTAATGAGCAGTTCTTC. Protein: CASTGSGWGNEQFF.

The rearrangement links TRBV2 to TRBJ2-1, with unresolved D. V was pared by 2 bases and J by 4 bases, with 12 bases between. Per the germline V gene, CDR1 is SNHLY and CDR2 is FYNNEI. The CDR3 is made up of 15 amino acids. The CDR3 nucleotides are TGTGCCAGCAGTGAAAGGTCAACCCCTTACAATGAGCAGTTCTTC. Encoded protein: CASSERSTPYNEQFF.